This TCR beta chain was obtained from a study of blood T cell repertoires in COVID-19. Study in general: PBMCs, B-cell-depleted T cells, or T cells were the source of the cDNA or gDNA that made up the material.

After removal of 4 bases from V and 3 bases from J, the junction contained 10 bases not matched to a gene. The CDR3 runs 16 residues. Germline values: CDR1 SGHRS, CDR2 YFSETQ. Original analysis: It was from reference gene primer amplification that nucleated cell counts were estimated. The table came from immunoSEQ multiplex PCR; TCRdb's copy has only in-frame clones and leaves some out. Clonal size and the V and J genes are those of that table, whereas D and trimming came from the DNA. Here the sample spans roughly 100,000 clones, roughly 86% being singletons. The chain has TRBV5-1 and TRBJ1-1, with TRBD1 identical over 9 bases. The origin of this receptor is a man in his forties or fifties with active or convalescent COVID-19. Sequenced sample: peripheral blood. The CDR3, as DNA: TGCGCCAGCAGCCTAGACCCGGGACAGGGCCACACTGAAGCTTTCTTT. Translated, it gives CASSLDPGQGHTEAFF.